The 20 T cell receptor beta chains below were found in one sample sequenced in a study of long-term antiretroviral therapy in people with HIV. Version v3.0 of the immunoSEQ assay was performed at survey level. Profiled with immunoSEQ multiplex PCR; TCRdb holds only in-frame clones, not every one. In the table there are around 15,000 clones, about 79% of which are singletons. Sequences were derived from unsorted PBMCs, sampled 1.5 years before starting antiretroviral therapy. These TCRs come from a woman in her fifties or sixties with HIV.

This chain joins TRBV6-5 and TRBJ1-5; TRBD1 matches at 8 bases. CDR1 and CDR2 (germline): MNHEY, SVGAGI. CDR3 length: 13 residues. With 5 bases clipped from V and 7 bases from J, the junction kept 4 bases outside the gene matches. CDR3 nucleotides: TGTGCCAGCAGTACCGGGACAGGACAGCCCCAGCATTTT. Its translation is CASSTGTGQPQHF.

The CDR3 nucleotides read TGTGCCAGCAGCTCCGGGCGAGGGGGGTATACCTACGAGCAGTACGTC. The encoded protein is CASSSGRGGYTYEQYV. The chain joins TRBV7-9 to TRBJ2-7; either TRBD1 or TRBD2 may supply D (6 bases each). CDR3 size: 16 residues. Germline CDR1 and CDR2: SEHNR and FQNEAQ (reference sequence). The V end was cut by 4 bases, the J end by 2 bases, with 18 bases between.

The sample holds a few counts of this clone. The chain links TRBV18 to TRBJ1-2; tentatively, D is TRBD1 (5 bases). CDR1 KGHSH and CDR2 LQKENI come from the germline V gene. The CDR3 length is 15 residues. V was clipped by 6 bases and J by 8 bases, with 22 bases between them. CDR3 sequence: CASSQQDGLLGGYTF. In DNA form, the CDR3 reads TGTGCCAGCTCCCAACAGGACGGCCTCCTTGGCGGCTACACCTTC.

This clone appeared a single time. V and J are TRBV19 and TRBJ2-1; a weak D match, TRBD2 (7 bases). V lost 5 bases, J lost 9 bases, and 23 bases lay in between. CDR1 is LNHDA, CDR2 SQIVND, per germline (reference sequence). CDR3 length: 16 amino acids. As DNA, the CDR3 is TGTGCCAGTAGTCCCCCTATGGGGGGGGGCTTTAGTGAGCAGTTCTTC. Translation: CASSPPMGGGFSEQFF.

This clone was found a few times. The genes are TRBV19 and TRBJ1-1, with D perhaps matching TRBD1 (5 bases). From germline, CDR1 is LNHDA and CDR2 SQIVND (reference sequence). V lost 4 bases and J 8 bases, leaving 20 bases between the germline ends. The CDR3 contains 15 residues. The CDR3 protein is CASSTQGRAKLEAFF. In DNA form, the CDR3 reads TGTGCCAGTAGTACTCAGGGTAGGGCGAAATTGGAAGCTTTCTTT.

The chain joins TRBV6-6 to TRBJ2-5, with D maybe TRBD1 (7 bases). Trimming removed 5 bases at V and 1 base at J, with 11 bases between. This CDR3 is 14 amino acids long. The germline gives CDR1 MNHNY, CDR2 SVGAGI (reference sequence). In nucleotides, the CDR3 is TGTGCCAGCAGTCAGGGGGGCCGCCAAGAGACCCAGTACTTC. It yields the protein CASSQGGRQETQYF.

This chain links TRBV4-1 with TRBJ1-1; D call uncertain. The germline gives CDR1 MGHRA, CDR2 YSYEKL. The CDR3 is 12 residues long. Trimming cost V 4 bases and J 1 base, with 4 bases left between them. The CDR3 sequence: CASSPENTEAFF. The DNA for the CDR3 is TGCGCCAGCAGCCCGGAGAACACTGAAGCTTTCTTT.

This chain links TRBV9 with TRBJ1-3; D gene unclear. Germline loops: CDR1 SGDLS, CDR2 YYNGEE. There are 15 residues in the CDR3. Trimming pared 0 bases from V and 0 bases from J, leaving 7 bases between. CDR3 in amino acids: CASSVGVSSGNTIYF. The DNA of the CDR3 is TGTGCCAGCAGCGTAGGTGTGAGCTCTGGAAACACCATATATTTT.

This chain uses TRBV7-2 with TRBJ2-1; 8 bases align to TRBD2. The V gene end was trimmed by 5 bases and the J gene end by 13 bases; junction bases not matched to a gene: 10. This CDR3 is built from 13 residues. The germline CDR1 and CDR2 sequences are SGHTA and FQGNSA. The CDR3 loop is CASSPGGPTPQFF. The CDR3 bases are TGTGCCAGCAGCCCGGGGGGGCCAACTCCTCAGTTCTTC.

The rearrangement uses TRBV19 and TRBJ2-6, with D maybe TRBD1 (6 bases). This CDR3 contains 18 residues. The V end lost 3 bases, the J end lost 0 bases, and 15 bases lay between the germline ends. Germline assignment: CDR1 LNHDA and CDR2 SQIVND (reference sequence). The CDR3 DNA sequence: TGTGCCAGTAGTATCCCGGGACATATGTCCTCTGGGGCCAACGTCCTGACTTTC. Its protein product is CASSIPGHMSSGANVLTF.

This clone was recorded a few times. The V call is TRBV7-8, the J call TRBJ1-2, with TRBD1 identical over 10 bases. This CDR3 has 15 residues. Germline CDR1 SGHVS, CDR2 FQNEAQ. V shed 3 bases and J 2 bases; nucleotides not matched to a gene: 3. In DNA form, the CDR3 reads TGTGCCAGCAGCTTGACGGGACAGGGGAACTATGGCTACACCTTC. Residues: CASSLTGQGNYGYTF.

This rearrangement joins TRBV10-2 to TRBJ1-5; D unclear. Trimming took 5 bases from V and 0 from J, leaving 5 bases between them. The CDR3 runs to 13 residues. The V gene's germline CDR1 is WSHSY and CDR2 SAAADI. CDR3 bases: TGCGCCAGCAGTCAGTATAGCAATCAGCCCCAGCATTTT. Its protein product is CASSQYSNQPQHF.

This clone appeared a few times. This chain joins TRBV6-5 and TRBJ1-6; D remains unclear. V was clipped by 7 bases and J by 6 bases, with 10 bases between them. Germline assignment: CDR1 MNHEY and CDR2 SVGAGI. The CDR3 is 13 residues long. CDR3 in amino acids: CASTERVNSPLHF. DNA for the CDR3: TGTGCCAGCACCGAACGGGTTAATTCACCCCTCCACTTT.

The rearrangement joins TRBV6-1 to TRBJ1-5; tentative D call: TRBD1 (5 bases). Germline assignment: CDR1 MNHNS and CDR2 SASEGT. Deletions cut 8 bases from V and 5 bases from J, with 16 bases between. CDR3 length: 14 residues. CDR3 amino acids: CASGHVGRDQPQHF. CDR3 sequence (DNA): TGTGCCAGCGGACATGTCGGGCGGGATCAGCCCCAGCATTTT.

The genes are TRBV2 and TRBJ2-2; D not certain. CDR3 length: 15 residues. Trimming removed 4 bases from V and 6 bases from J, with 15 bases in between. Germline V CDR1 and CDR2: SNHLY, FYNNEI. The CDR3 nucleotides are TGTGCCAGCAGTGTTTTTGTGATCAAGGCCGGGGAGCTGTTTTTT. Its translation: CASSVFVIKAGELFF. Combining the CDR3 with reference TRBV2 and TRBJ2-2 gives the whole variable domain EPEVTQTPSHQVTQMGQEVILRCVPISNHLYFYWYRQILGQKVEFLVSFYNNEISEKSEIFDDQFSVERPDGSNFTLKIRSTKLEDSAMYFCASSVFVIKAGELFFGEGSRLTVL.

V and J are TRBV5-4 and TRBJ1-2; D might be TRBD1 (6 bases). The length of the CDR3 is 15 residues. CDR1 is SGHNT and CDR2 is YYREEE in the germline V gene (reference sequence). Trimming removed 5 bases from V and 0 bases from J, with 14 bases in between. CDR3 in amino acids: CASSAGQTPNYGYTF. CDR3 sequence (DNA): TGTGCCAGCAGTGCAGGACAGACCCCTAACTATGGCTACACCTTC.

The chain combines TRBV4-1 with TRBJ1-1; no definite D call. V was pared by 1 base and J by 4 bases, with 10 bases between. This CDR3 contains 14 residues. Germline V gene data show CDR1 as MGHRA and CDR2 as YSYEKL. CDR3 coding DNA: TGCGCCAGCAGCCAAGTTGTGGAGAGCACTGAAGCTTTCTTT. It translates to CASSQVVESTEAFF.

The chain recombines TRBV19 with TRBJ2-3, with 10 positions matching TRBD2. This CDR3 spans 13 amino acids. CDR1 LNHDA and CDR2 SQIVND come from the germline V gene (reference sequence). The V gene end was trimmed by 7 bases and the J gene end by 4 bases; junction bases not matched to a gene: 2. CDR3 loop: CASMSGGADTQYF. CDR3 coding DNA: TGTGCCAGTATGAGCGGGGGGGCAGATACGCAGTATTTT.

The chain couples TRBV29-1 to TRBJ1-2; TRBD1 aligns across 8 bases. Germline lookup yields CDR1 SQVTM and CDR2 ANQGSEA. The ends lost 7 bases at V and 5 bases at J; junction bases unmatched: 12. The length of the CDR3 is 14 residues. The CDR3 spells CSAEDRGGEYGYTF. DNA of the CDR3: TGCAGCGCGGAAGACAGGGGAGGAGAGTATGGCTACACCTTC.

The genes are TRBV30 and TRBJ2-3, with a possible D match to TRBD2 (6 bases). CDR1 is GTSNPN, CDR2 SVGIG, per germline (reference sequence). Trimming removed 0 bases at V and 2 bases at J, with 9 bases between. The CDR3 spans 14 residues. The CDR3: CAWSVRGITDTQYF. As DNA, the CDR3 is TGTGCCTGGAGTGTACGGGGGATCACAGATACGCAGTATTTT.